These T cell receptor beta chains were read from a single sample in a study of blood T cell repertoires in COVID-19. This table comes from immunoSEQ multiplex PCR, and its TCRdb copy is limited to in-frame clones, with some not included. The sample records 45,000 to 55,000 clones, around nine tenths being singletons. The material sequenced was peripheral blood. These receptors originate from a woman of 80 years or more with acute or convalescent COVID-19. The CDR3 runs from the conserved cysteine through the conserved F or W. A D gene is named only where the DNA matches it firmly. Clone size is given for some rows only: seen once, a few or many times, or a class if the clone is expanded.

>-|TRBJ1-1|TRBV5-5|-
CASSARGVNTEAFF
TGTGCCAGCAGCGCCCGGGGGGTGAACACTGAAGCTTTCTTT
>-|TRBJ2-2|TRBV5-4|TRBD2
CASTRGGSANTGELFF
TGTGCCAGCACCCGGGGAGGGTCCGCGAACACCGGGGAGCTGTTTTTT
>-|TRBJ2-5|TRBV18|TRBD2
CASSSWSRTSGGQTQYF
TGTGCCAGCTCATCTTGGTCCAGGACTAGCGGGGGACAGACCCAGTACTTC
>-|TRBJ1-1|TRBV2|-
CASSEAGGSTEAFF
TGTGCCAGCAGTGAAGCAGGGGGTTCAACTGAAGCTTTCTTT
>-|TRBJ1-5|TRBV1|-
CTSSQDKEKTSASQHF
TGCACCAGCAGCCAAGATAAGGAAAAAACATCAGCGTCCCAGCATTTT
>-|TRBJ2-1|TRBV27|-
CASSLEAARNEQFF
TGTGCCAGCAGTTTAGAGGCAGCCCGGAATGAGCAGTTCTTC
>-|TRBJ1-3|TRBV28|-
CASTPPLAVGNTIYF
TGTGCCAGCACCCCGCCCCTAGCTGTGGGAAACACCATATATTTT
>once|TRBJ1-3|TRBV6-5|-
CASSPGVTGNTIYF
TGTGCCAGCAGTCCAGGGGTAACTGGAAACACCATATATTTT
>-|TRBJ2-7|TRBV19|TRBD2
CASSWTSGSYEQYF
TGTGCCAGTAGTTGGACTAGCGGATCCTACGAGCAGTACTTC
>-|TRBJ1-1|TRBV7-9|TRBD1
CASSWGQNKNTEAFF
TGTGCCAGCAGCTGGGGACAGAACAAGAACACTGAAGCTTTCTTT
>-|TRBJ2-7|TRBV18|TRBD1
CASSPGQGSPTSYEQYF
TGTGCCAGCTCACCGGGACAGGGTTCGCCGACTTCCTACGAGCAGTACTTC
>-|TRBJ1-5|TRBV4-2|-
CASSQGGVRNQPQHF
TGTGCCAGCAGCCAAGGCGGGGTTAGGAATCAGCCCCAGCATTTT
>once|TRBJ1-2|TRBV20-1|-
CSASAGKRYGYTF
TGCAGTGCTAGTGCAGGGAAACGCTATGGCTACACCTTC